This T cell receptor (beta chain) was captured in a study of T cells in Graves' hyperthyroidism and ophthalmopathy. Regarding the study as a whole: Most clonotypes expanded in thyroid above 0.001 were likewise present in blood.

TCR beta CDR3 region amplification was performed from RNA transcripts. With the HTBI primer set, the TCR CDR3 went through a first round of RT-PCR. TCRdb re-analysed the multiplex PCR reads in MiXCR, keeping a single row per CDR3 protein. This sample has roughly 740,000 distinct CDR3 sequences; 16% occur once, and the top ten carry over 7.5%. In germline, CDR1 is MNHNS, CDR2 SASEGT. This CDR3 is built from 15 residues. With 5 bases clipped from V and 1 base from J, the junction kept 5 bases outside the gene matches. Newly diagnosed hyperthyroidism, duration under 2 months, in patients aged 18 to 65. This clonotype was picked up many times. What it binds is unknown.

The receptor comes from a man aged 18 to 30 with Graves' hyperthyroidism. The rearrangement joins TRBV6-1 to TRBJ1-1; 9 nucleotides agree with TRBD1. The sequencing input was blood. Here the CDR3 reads CASSSWTGANTEAFF. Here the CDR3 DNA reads TGTGCCAGCAGTTCGTGGACAGGGGCGAACACTGAAGCTTTCTTT.